The entry below describes one TCR beta chain. The record originates from a study of blood T cell repertoires in COVID-19. Study context: Both acute and convalescent COVID-19 samples were obtained from the United States, Italy and Spain.

Produced via immunoSEQ multiplex PCR; TCRdb's table is partial and in-frame only. Among around 180,000 clones, around 86% were seen once, and the ten largest hold 2.5% to 3%. Germline lookup yields CDR1 LNHDA and CDR2 SQIVND (reference sequence). Trimming took 1 base from V and 2 from J; bases not matched to a gene: 18. The CDR3 extends over 21 amino acids. The specimen was peripheral blood. The source of this sequence is a woman in her thirties with active or convalescent COVID-19. This rearrangement joins TRBV19 to TRBJ2-7, with TRBD1 matching over 12 bases. Here the CDR3 reads CASSIVGGTGGGVIWTYEQYF. For the CDR3, the DNA is TGTGCCAGTAGTATAGTAGGGGGGACAGGGGGCGGTGTGATCTGGACCTACGAGCAGTACTTC.